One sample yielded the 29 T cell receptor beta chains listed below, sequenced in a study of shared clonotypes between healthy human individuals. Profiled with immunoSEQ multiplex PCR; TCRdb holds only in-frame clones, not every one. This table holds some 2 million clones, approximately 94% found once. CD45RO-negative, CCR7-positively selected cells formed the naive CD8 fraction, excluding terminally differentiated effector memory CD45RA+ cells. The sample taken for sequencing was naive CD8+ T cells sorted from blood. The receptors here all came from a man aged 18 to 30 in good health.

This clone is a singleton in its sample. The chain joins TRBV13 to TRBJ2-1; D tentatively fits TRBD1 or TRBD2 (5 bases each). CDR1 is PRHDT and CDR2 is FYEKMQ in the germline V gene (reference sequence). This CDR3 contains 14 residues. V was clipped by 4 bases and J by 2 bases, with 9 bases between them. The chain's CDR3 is CASSWDPPYNEQFF. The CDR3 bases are TGTGCCAGCAGCTGGGACCCACCCTACAATGAGCAGTTCTTC.

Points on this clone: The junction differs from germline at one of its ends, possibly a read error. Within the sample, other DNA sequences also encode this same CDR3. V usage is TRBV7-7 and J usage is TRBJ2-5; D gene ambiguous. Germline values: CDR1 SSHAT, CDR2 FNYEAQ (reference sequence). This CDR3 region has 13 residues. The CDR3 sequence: CASSFRLGETQYF. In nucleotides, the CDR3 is TGTGCTAGCAGCTTTAGACTGGGGGAGACCCAGTACTTC.

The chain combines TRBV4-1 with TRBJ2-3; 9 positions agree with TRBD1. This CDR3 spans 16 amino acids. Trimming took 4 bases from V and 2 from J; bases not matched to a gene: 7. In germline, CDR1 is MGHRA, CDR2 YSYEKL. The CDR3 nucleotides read TGCGCCAGCAGCCCCAGGGACAGGGTTCCCACAGATACGCAGTATTTT. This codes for CASSPRDRVPTDTQYF.

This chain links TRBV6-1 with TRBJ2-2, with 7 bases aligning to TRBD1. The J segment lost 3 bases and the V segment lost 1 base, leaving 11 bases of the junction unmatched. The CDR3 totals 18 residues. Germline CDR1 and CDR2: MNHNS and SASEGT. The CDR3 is CASSEVPTGQIDTGELFF. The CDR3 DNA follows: TGTGCCAGCAGTGAAGTGCCCACGGGACAGATCGACACCGGGGAGCTGTTTTTT.

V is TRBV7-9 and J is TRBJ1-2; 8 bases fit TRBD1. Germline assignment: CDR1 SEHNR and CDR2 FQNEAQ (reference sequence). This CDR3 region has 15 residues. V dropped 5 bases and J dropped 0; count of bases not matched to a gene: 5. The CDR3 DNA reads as TGTGCCAGCAGCACCGGACAGGGCCCTAACTATGGCTACACCTTC. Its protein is CASSTGQGPNYGYTF.

CDR3 coding DNA: TGTGCCAGCAGCCTTCTACAGGGGATAGATACGCAGTATTTT. Its translation: CASSLLQGIDTQYF. The chain employs TRBV7-6 and TRBJ2-3; 7 positions match TRBD1. This CDR3 has 14 residues. Per the germline V gene, CDR1 is SGHVS and CDR2 is FNYEAQ. V trimming: 5 bases; J trimming: 5 bases; junction bases outside the gene matches: 7.

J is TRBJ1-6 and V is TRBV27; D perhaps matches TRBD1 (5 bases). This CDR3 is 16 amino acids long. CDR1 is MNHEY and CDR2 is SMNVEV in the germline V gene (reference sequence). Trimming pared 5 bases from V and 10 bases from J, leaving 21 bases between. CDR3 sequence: CASSPSTGEKGSPLHF. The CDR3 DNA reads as TGTGCCAGCAGTCCATCAACGGGGGAGAAAGGCTCACCCCTCCACTTT.

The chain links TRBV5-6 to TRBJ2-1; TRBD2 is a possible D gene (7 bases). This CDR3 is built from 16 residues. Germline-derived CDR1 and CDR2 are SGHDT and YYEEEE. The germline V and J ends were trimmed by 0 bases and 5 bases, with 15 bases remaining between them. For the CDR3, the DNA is TGTGCCAGCAGCTTGGTGGGGGCTAGCGGTAACAATGAGCAGTTCTTC. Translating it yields CASSLVGASGNNEQFF. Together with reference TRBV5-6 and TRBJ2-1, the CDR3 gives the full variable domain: DAGVTQSPTHLIKTRGQQVTLRCSPKSGHDTVSWYQQALGQGPQFIFQYYEEEERQRGNFPDRFSGHQFPNYSSELNVNALLLGDSALYLCASSLVGASGNNEQFFGPGTRLTVL.

In nucleotides, the CDR3 is TGTGCCAGCAGCCTAGCAGGCGACCCCTACGAGCAGTACTTC. Amino acids: CASSLAGDPYEQYF. The V and J genes are TRBV13 and TRBJ2-7, with D possibly being TRBD2 (5 bases). Germline lookup yields CDR1 PRHDT and CDR2 FYEKMQ (reference sequence). V was pared by 5 bases and J by 2 bases, with 13 bases between. The CDR3 covers 14 residues.

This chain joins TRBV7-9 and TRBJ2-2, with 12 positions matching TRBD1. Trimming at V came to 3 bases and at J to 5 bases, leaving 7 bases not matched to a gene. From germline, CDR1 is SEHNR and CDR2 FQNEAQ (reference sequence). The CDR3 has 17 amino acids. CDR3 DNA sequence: TGTGCCAGCAGCTTCCCGGGACAGGGGGCTCGGACCGGGGAGCTGTTTTTT. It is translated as CASSFPGQGARTGELFF.

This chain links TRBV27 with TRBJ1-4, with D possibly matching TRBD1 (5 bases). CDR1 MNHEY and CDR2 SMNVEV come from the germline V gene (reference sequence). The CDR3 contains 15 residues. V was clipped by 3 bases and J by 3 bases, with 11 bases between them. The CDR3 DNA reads TGTGCCAGCAGTTTCAGCCCGGGGCCTAATGAAAAACTGTTTTTT. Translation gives CASSFSPGPNEKLFF.

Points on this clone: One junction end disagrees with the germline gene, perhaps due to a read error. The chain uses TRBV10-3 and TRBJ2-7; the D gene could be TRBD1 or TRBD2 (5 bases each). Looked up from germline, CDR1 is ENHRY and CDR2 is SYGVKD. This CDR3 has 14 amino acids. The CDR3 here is CAISVGGDAYEQYF. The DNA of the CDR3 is TGTGCCATAAGTGTTGGGGGAGATGCCTACGAGCAGTACTTC.

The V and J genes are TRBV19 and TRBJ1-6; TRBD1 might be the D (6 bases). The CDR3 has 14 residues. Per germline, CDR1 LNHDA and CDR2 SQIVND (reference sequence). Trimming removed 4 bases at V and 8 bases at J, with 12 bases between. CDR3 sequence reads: CASSTAGAYSPLHF. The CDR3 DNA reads TGTGCCAGTAGTACGGCGGGGGCATATTCACCCCTCCACTTT.

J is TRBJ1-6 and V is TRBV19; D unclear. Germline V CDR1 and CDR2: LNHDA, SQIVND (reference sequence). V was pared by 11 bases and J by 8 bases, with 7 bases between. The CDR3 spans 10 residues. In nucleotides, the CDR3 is TGTGCCCGTCACCATTCACCCCTCCACTTT. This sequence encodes CARHHSPLHF.

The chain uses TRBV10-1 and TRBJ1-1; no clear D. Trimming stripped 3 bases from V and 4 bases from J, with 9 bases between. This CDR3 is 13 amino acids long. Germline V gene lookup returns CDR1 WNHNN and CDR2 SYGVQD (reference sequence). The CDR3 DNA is TGCGCCAGCAGTGAAGGGAGTGGCACTGAAGCTTTCTTT. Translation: CASSEGSGTEAFF.

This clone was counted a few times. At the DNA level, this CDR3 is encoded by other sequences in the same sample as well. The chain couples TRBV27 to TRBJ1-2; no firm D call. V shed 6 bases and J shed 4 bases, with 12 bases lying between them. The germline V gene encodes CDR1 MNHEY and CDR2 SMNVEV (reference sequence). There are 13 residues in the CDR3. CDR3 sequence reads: CASSPPGAYGYTF. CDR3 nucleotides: TGTGCCAGCAGCCCCCCAGGCGCCTATGGCTACACCTTC.

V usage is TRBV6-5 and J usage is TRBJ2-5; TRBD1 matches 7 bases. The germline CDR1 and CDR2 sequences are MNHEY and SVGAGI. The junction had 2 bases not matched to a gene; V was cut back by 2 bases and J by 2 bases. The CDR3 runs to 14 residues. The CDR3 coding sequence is TGTGCCAGCAGTTACGGGACAGAACAAGAGACCCAGTACTTC. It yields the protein CASSYGTEQETQYF.

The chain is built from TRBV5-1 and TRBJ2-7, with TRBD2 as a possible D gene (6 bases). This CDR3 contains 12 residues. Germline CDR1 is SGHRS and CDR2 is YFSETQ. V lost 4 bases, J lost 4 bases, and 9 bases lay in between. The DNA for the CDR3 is TGCGCCAGCAGCGCGGCGGGATACGAGCAGTACTTC. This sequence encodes CASSAAGYEQYF.

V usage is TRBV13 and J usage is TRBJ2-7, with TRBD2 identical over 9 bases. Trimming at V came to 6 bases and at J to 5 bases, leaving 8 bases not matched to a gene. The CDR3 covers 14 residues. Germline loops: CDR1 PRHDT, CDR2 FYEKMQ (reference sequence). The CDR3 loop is CASRTAGGQDEQYF. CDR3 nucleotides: TGTGCCAGCAGGACGGCGGGGGGGCAGGACGAGCAGTACTTC.

The CDR3 nucleotides read TGTGCCAGCAGCCTAAGGCAGGGCTACCGGAACACTGAAGCTTTCTTT. Translation: CASSLRQGYRNTEAFF. The rearrangement uses TRBV7-9 and TRBJ1-1; D is perhaps TRBD1 (5 bases). V lost 5 bases and J lost 1, with 17 bases in between. Germline V gene sequence: CDR1 SEHNR, CDR2 FQNEAQ (reference sequence). This CDR3 has 16 residues. The full variable domain, rest sourced from reference TRBV7-9 and TRBJ1-1, is DTGVSQNPRHKITKRGQNVTFRCDPISEHNRLYWYRQTLGQGPEFLTYFQNEAQLEKSRLLSDRFSAERPKGSFSTLEIQRTEQGDSAMYLCASSLRQGYRNTEAFFGQGTRLTVV.

CDR3 nucleotide sequence: TGTGCCAGCAGCTTGTGGCTGAACACTGAAGCTTTCTTT. Residues: CASSLWLNTEAFF. The J gene is TRBJ1-1, the V gene TRBV5-6, with unresolved D. Trimming removed 1 base from V and 0 bases from J, with 4 bases in between. The CDR3 extends over 13 amino acids. Germline assignment: CDR1 SGHDT and CDR2 YYEEEE.

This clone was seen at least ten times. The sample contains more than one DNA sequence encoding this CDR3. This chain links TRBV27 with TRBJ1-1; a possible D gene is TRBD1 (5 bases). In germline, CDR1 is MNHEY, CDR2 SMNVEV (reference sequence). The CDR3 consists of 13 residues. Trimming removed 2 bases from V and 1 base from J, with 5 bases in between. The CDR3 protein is CASSLGGNTEAFF. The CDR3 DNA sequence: TGTGCCAGCAGTTTAGGGGGGAACACTGAAGCTTTCTTT.

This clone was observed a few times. This CDR3 reads CAFRANTEAFF. Written as DNA, the CDR3 is TGTGCCTTCAGGGCAAACACTGAAGCTTTCTTT. The chain has TRBV30 and TRBJ1-1; maybe TRBD1 (5 bases). The germline V gene has CDR1 GTSNPN and CDR2 SVGIG (reference sequence). V was pared by 7 bases and J by 2 bases, with 8 bases between. The CDR3 runs 11 residues. The complete variable domain, with remaining parts taken from reference TRBV30 and TRBJ1-1, reads SQTIHQWPATLVQPVGSPLSLECTVEGTSNPNLYWYRQAAGRGLQLLFYSVGIGQISSEVPQNLSASRPQDRQFILSSKKLLLSDSGFYLCAFRANTEAFFGQGTRLTVV.

The CDR3 region has the DNA TGTGCTAGTGGTTTGGTAGGAGGGGGAGGCGAGCAGTACTTC. This gives the protein CASGLVGGGGEQYF. The chain employs TRBV12-5 and TRBJ2-7, with D perhaps matching TRBD1 or TRBD2 (6 bases each). Germline V gene data show CDR1 as LGHNT and CDR2 as FRNRAP. CDR3 length equals 14 residues. The V end was cut by 0 bases, the J end by 6 bases, with 12 bases between. The entire variable domain, with the rest obtained from reference TRBV12-5 and TRBJ2-7, is as follows: DARVTQTPRHKVTEMGQEVTMRCQPILGHNTVFWYRQTMMQGLELLAYFRNRAPLDDSGMPKDRFSAEMPDATLATLKIQPSEPRDSAVYFCASGLVGGGGEQYFGPGTRLTVT.

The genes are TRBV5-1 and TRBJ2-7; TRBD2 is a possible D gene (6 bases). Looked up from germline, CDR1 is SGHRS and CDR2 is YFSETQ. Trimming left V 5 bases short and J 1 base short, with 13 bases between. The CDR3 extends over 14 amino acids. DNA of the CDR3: TGCGCCAGCAGGATAGGGACTGATTCCTACGAGCAGTACTTC. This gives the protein CASRIGTDSYEQYF.

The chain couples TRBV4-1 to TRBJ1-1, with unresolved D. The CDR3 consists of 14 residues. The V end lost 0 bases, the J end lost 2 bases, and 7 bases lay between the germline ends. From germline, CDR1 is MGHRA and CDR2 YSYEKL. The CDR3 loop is CASSQERTNTEAFF. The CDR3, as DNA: TGCGCCAGCAGCCAAGAGAGGACCAACACTGAAGCTTTCTTT.

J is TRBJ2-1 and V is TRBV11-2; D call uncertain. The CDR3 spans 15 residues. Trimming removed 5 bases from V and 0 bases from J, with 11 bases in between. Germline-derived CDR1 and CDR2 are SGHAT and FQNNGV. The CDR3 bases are TGTGCCAGCAGCCCAGACTTGAGCTCCTACAATGAGCAGTTCTTC. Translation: CASSPDLSSYNEQFF.

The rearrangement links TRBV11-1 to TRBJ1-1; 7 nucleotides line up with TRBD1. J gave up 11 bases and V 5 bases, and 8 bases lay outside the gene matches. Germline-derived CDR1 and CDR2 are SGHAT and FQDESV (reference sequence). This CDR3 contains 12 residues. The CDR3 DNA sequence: TGTGCCAGCAGCCCAGGGACAGTTGGGGCTTTCTTT. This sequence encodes CASSPGTVGAFF.

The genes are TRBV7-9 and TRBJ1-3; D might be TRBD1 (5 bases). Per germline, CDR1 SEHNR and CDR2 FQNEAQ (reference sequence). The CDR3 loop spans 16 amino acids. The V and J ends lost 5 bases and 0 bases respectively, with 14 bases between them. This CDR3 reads CASSLTGPSSGNTIYF. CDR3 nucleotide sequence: TGTGCCAGCAGCCTCACAGGTCCGAGCTCTGGAAACACCATATATTTT.